This TCR beta chain was found in a study of sequential checkpoint blockade in melanoma. Treatment reported: randomized to nivolumab then ipilimumab (arm A) or the reverse (arm B). Here immunoSEQ multiplex PCR was the method, and the copy in TCRdb shows in-frame clones only, minus some. The table has fewer than 15,000 clones, roughly three quarters seen once. CDR1 is SGHTA and CDR2 is FQGNSA in the germline V gene. Deletions cut 2 bases from V and 5 bases from J, with 12 bases between. The CDR3 sequence is 15 residues long. The input for sequencing was CD8+ T cells sorted from blood (inferred from file names), taken from a patient given nivolumab and ipilimumab in sequence. The chain employs TRBV7-2 and TRBJ1-4; D uncertain. The sequence came from a human patient with melanoma. Some clones in this sample may be carry-over from other donors' samples. The CDR3 sequence: CASSLRGGINEKLFF. Written as DNA, the CDR3 is TGTGCCAGCAGCTTAAGAGGCGGGATAAATGAAAAACTGTTTTTT.